This T cell receptor beta chain is drawn from a study of blood T cell repertoires in COVID-19. Study overall: Researchers got acute and convalescent COVID-19 samples from the United States, Italy and Spain.

This CDR3 contains 16 residues. V shed 8 bases and J shed 0 bases, with 17 bases lying between them. Germline loops: CDR1 GTSNPN, CDR2 SVGIG (reference sequence). Authors' analysis steps: Reference gene primers were amplified, and this amplification served to estimate nucleated cell counts. Here immunoSEQ multiplex PCR was the method, and the copy in TCRdb shows in-frame clones only, minus some. D and trimming come from the DNA, and the V and J calls and clone size come from that table. The sample includes over 250,000 clones, around 89% of them seen just once. The sequenced sample consisted of peripheral blood. This TCR came from a woman aged 60-75 years with acute or convalescent COVID-19. The chain uses TRBV30 and TRBJ1-6; possibly TRBD1 for D (6 bases). CDR3 sequence: CATRRGGSSYNSPLHF. The CDR3 coding sequence is TGTGCCACACGGAGAGGGGGAAGCTCCTATAATTCACCCCTCCACTTT.